One sample yielded the 30 T cell receptor beta chains listed below, sequenced in a study of blood T cell repertoires in COVID-19. Clones were sequenced by immunoSEQ multiplex PCR, and TCRdb holds only the in-frame ones, with some missing. The data hold around 120,000 clones, with 75% to 90% observed a single time. The specimen was peripheral blood. The receptor source for this set is a woman between 70 and 85 years old with acute or convalescent COVID-19.

This sequence joins TRBV3-1 (or the pseudogene TRBV3-2) and TRBJ2-3; TRBD1 agrees at 10 bases. Looked up from germline, CDR1 is LGHDT and CDR2 is YNNKEL (reference sequence). Losses at the gene ends were 8 bases for V and 4 bases for J; bases not matched to a gene: 9. This CDR3 has 15 residues. DNA of the CDR3: TGTGCCAGCGGAAGACAGGGGGCGAAATCAGATACGCAGTATTTT. Its translation: CASGRQGAKSDTQYF.

The genes are TRBV11-2 and TRBJ1-6; the D gene is possibly TRBD1 (6 bases). Trimming removed 4 bases from V and 6 bases from J, with 16 bases in between. CDR1 and CDR2 from the germline V gene are SGHAT and FQNNGV. CDR3 length equals 16 residues. The DNA of the CDR3 is TGTGCCAGCAGCTCCCTTGGACAGATAATTAATTCACCCCTCCACTTT. Its translation: CASSSLGQIINSPLHF.

The J gene is TRBJ1-2, the V gene TRBV11-2; D not certain. The CDR3 spans 14 residues. The ends were cut back, 0 bases at V and 8 bases at J, with 13 bases in the middle. Germline CDR1 SGHAT, CDR2 FQNNGV. This CDR3 is CASSLEGRPFGYTF. CDR3 in DNA: TGTGCCAGCAGCTTAGAGGGCCGACCGTTCGGCTACACCTTC.

The chain recombines TRBV11-3 with TRBJ1-2; D gene ambiguous. Trimming left V 1 base short and J 4 bases short, with 16 bases between. Germline V gene data show CDR1 as SGHNT and CDR2 as YENEEA. This CDR3 contains 16 residues. CDR3 sequence reads: CASSLAGRRPAYGYTF. The CDR3 DNA follows: TGTGCCAGCAGCTTAGCGGGTAGACGCCCGGCCTATGGCTACACCTTC.

The chain recombines TRBV5-1 with TRBJ2-7; the match to TRBD1 covers 7 bases. The V gene end was trimmed by 4 bases and the J gene end by 3 bases; junction bases not matched to a gene: 7. Germline CDR1 and CDR2: SGHRS and YFSETQ. The CDR3 extends over 14 amino acids. CDR3 residues: CASSTRTGLYEQYF. The DNA for the CDR3 is TGCGCCAGCAGCACAAGGACAGGTCTCTACGAGCAGTACTTC.

The count of this clone is one. The gene calls are TRBV3-1 (or the pseudogene TRBV3-2) and TRBJ2-1; TRBD1 aligns across 9 bases. Germline trimming cut 4 bases from V and 12 bases from J; bases unmatched to any gene: 10. There are 14 residues in the CDR3. CDR1 and CDR2 (germline): LGHDT, YNNKEL (reference sequence). The CDR3 sequence: CASSLRDRVRGQFF. CDR3 DNA sequence: TGTGCCAGCAGCCTCCGGGACAGGGTACGCGGGCAGTTCTTC.

This clone was counted once. The chain links TRBV19 to TRBJ1-1; D gene unclear. Per germline, CDR1 LNHDA and CDR2 SQIVND (reference sequence). This CDR3 is built from 14 residues. Trimming removed 6 bases at V and 3 bases at J, with 14 bases between. The CDR3 reads CASRAAGSYTEAFF. DNA for the CDR3: TGTGCCAGTAGAGCCGCGGGGTCCTACACTGAAGCTTTCTTT.

The sample holds one count of this clone. V usage is TRBV2 and J usage is TRBJ1-5; 10 bases are shared with TRBD1. Germline values: CDR1 SNHLY, CDR2 FYNNEI. With V trimmed by 5 bases and J by 5 bases, 3 bases remained unmatched. The CDR3 sequence is 14 residues long. The CDR3 DNA follows: TGTGCCAGCAGTCCCGGGACAGGGGATCAGCCCCAGCATTTT. It is translated as CASSPGTGDQPQHF.

The chain uses TRBV5-6 and TRBJ2-2; D gene unclear. CDR1 is SGHDT and CDR2 is YYEEEE in the germline V gene. This CDR3 contains 14 residues. V was cut by 3 bases and J by 6 bases, with 12 bases left in between. The CDR3 region is CASSSPLKPGELFF. DNA of the CDR3: TGTGCCAGCAGCTCGCCATTGAAGCCCGGGGAGCTGTTTTTT.

The CDR3 DNA reads as TGCAGCGTTGAAGAGGGGGCGGCTTTCTTT. It translates to CSVEEGAAFF. The V call is TRBV29-1, the J call TRBJ1-1; perhaps TRBD1 as D (6 bases). This CDR3 region has 10 residues. The ends were cut back, 0 bases at V and 11 bases at J, with 7 bases in the middle. Germline CDR1 and CDR2: SQVTM and ANQGSEA.

CDR3: CASSLGPQGHYGYTF. CDR3 nucleotide sequence: TGCGCCAGCAGCTTGGGTCCTCAGGGGCACTATGGCTACACCTTC. V gene TRBV5-1 combines with J gene TRBJ1-2, with D possibly being TRBD1 (6 bases). Germline lookup yields CDR1 SGHRS and CDR2 YFSETQ. Trimming pared 0 bases from V and 3 bases from J, leaving 12 bases between. The CDR3 runs to 15 residues.

The CDR3 spells CASSLSGVGEKLFF. CDR3 in DNA: TGCGCCAGCAGCTTGTCAGGGGTAGGAGAAAAACTGTTTTTT. The V call is TRBV5-1, the J call TRBJ1-4; D may be TRBD1 (6 bases). The V gene's germline CDR1 is SGHRS and CDR2 YFSETQ. V lost 1 base and J 8 bases, leaving 12 bases between the germline ends. The CDR3 spans 14 residues. Full variable domain (missing parts from reference TRBV5-1 and TRBJ1-4): KAGVTQTPRYLIKTRGQQVTLSCSPISGHRSVSWYQQTPGQGLQFLFEYFSETQRNKGNFPGRFSGRQFSNSRSEMNVSTLELGDSALYLCASSLSGVGEKLFFGSGTQLSVL.

V gene TRBV4-1 combines with J gene TRBJ1-5; D may be TRBD1 (5 bases). The length of the CDR3 is 16 residues. V was pared by 1 base and J by 2 bases, with 12 bases between. The germline V gene has CDR1 MGHRA and CDR2 YSYEKL. The CDR3 DNA reads TGCGCCAGCAGCCAAGGCGGGGCTAGGGGCAATCAGCCCCAGCATTTT. This translates into CASSQGGARGNQPQHF.

The chain carries TRBV30 and TRBJ2-2, with TRBD2 matching 7 bases. From germline, CDR1 is GTSNPN and CDR2 SVGIG (reference sequence). V gave up 8 bases and J gave up 2 bases; unmatched junction bases: 8. The CDR3 runs 14 residues. The CDR3 DNA sequence: TGTGCCAGCACGCGGGGGACTAACACCGGGGAGCTGTTTTTT. This encodes CASTRGTNTGELFF.

The chain employs TRBV2 and TRBJ1-5, with 7 positions matching TRBD1. CDR3 length equals 14 residues. From germline, CDR1 is SNHLY and CDR2 FYNNEI. V dropped 6 bases and J dropped 6; count of bases not matched to a gene: 8. This chain's CDR3 is CASRQQGPGQPQHF. As DNA, the CDR3 is TGTGCCAGCAGGCAACAGGGGCCGGGTCAGCCCCAGCATTTT.

The CDR3 nucleotides are TGTGCCAGCAGCTTTTCCTACAGGGGGCTGGACGAGCAGTACTTC. Its translation: CASSFSYRGLDEQYF. The chain couples TRBV7-9 to TRBJ2-7; 9 bases line up with TRBD1. J lost 5 bases, V lost 3 bases, and 8 bases had no gene match. This CDR3 contains 15 residues. Looked up from germline, CDR1 is SEHNR and CDR2 is FQNEAQ (reference sequence).

The chain is built from TRBV10-2 and TRBJ1-1; 7 bases are a match to TRBD1. This CDR3 comprises 15 residues. V gave up 6 bases and J gave up 2 bases; unmatched junction bases: 9. The V gene's germline CDR1 is WSHSY and CDR2 SAAADI. The CDR3 reads CASSAPRQGNTEAFF. The CDR3 DNA follows: TGCGCCAGCAGCGCCCCCAGACAGGGAAACACTGAAGCTTTCTTT.

The chain uses TRBV11-2 and TRBJ2-1; D gene ambiguous. The CDR3 is 15 amino acids. Germline V gives CDR1 SGHAT, CDR2 FQNNGV. V shed 4 bases and J shed 5 bases, with 15 bases lying between them. CDR3 nucleotide sequence: TGTGCCAGCAGCTACCCCCCCGTCCGGGACAATGAGCAGTTCTTC. This gives the protein CASSYPPVRDNEQFF.

The gene calls are TRBV19 and TRBJ1-6, with no clear D. This CDR3 spans 14 amino acids. Trimming shortened V by 6 bases and J by 5 bases, and 11 bases separated the two germline ends. From germline, CDR1 is LNHDA and CDR2 SQIVND (reference sequence). The CDR3 DNA sequence: TGTGCCAGTAGAATTAACAGAGATAATTCACCCCTCCACTTT. The encoded protein is CASRINRDNSPLHF.

The chain has TRBV10-1 and TRBJ2-7, with 7 positions matching TRBD2. The V and J ends lost 0 bases and 5 bases, in that order; junction bases with no gene match: 10. The CDR3 totals 16 residues. The germline gives CDR1 WNHNN, CDR2 SYGVQD (reference sequence). This CDR3 is CASSESVWGGVDEQYF. Here the CDR3 DNA reads TGCGCCAGCAGTGAGTCTGTCTGGGGGGGGGTGGACGAGCAGTACTTC.

The chain's CDR3 is CASSLNRGLLIYSNQPQHF. The CDR3 DNA reads TGTGCCAGCAGCTTAAACAGGGGACTCCTAATCTATAGCAATCAGCCCCAGCATTTT. This chain uses TRBV5-8 with TRBJ1-5, with 7 bases that match TRBD1. V was clipped by 2 bases and J by 0 bases; unmatched bases: 14. Germline CDR1 is SGHTS and CDR2 is YDEGEE. The CDR3 runs 19 residues.

The rearrangement links TRBV23-1 to TRBJ2-7; TRBD1 agrees at 7 bases. TRBV23-1 is annotated as an ORF whose role is uncertain. J gave up 0 bases and V 8 bases, and 10 bases lay outside the gene matches. CDR3 length: 15 residues. The CDR3 sequence is CASVHTGDPSYEQYF. The CDR3 bases are TGCGCCAGCGTTCATACAGGGGACCCCTCCTACGAGCAGTACTTC.

The CDR3 loop reads CAWSHPGGYGNTIYF. The CDR3, as DNA: TGTGCCTGGAGTCACCCCGGGGGTTACGGAAACACCATATATTTT. This chain joins TRBV30 and TRBJ1-3; D may be TRBD1 (5 bases). The CDR3 has 15 residues. CDR1 and CDR2 (germline): GTSNPN, SVGIG (reference sequence). V was clipped by 2 bases and J by 4 bases, with 15 bases between them.

This chain uses TRBV5-1 with TRBJ2-2, with D uncertain. There are 13 residues in the CDR3. Germline V lookup: CDR1 SGHRS, CDR2 YFSETQ. The ends were cut back, 0 bases at V and 7 bases at J, with 7 bases in the middle. The CDR3 loop reads CASSLAGVGELFF. CDR3 DNA: TGCGCCAGCAGCTTGGCAGGCGTCGGGGAGCTGTTTTTT.

V is TRBV7-3 and J is TRBJ2-1; D might be TRBD1 (6 bases). The germline V gene encodes CDR1 SGHTA and CDR2 FQGTGA. The CDR3 totals 15 residues. V was clipped by 6 bases and J by 7 bases, with 19 bases between them. CDR3 sequence: CASSWDNDGGNEQFF. CDR3 nucleotide sequence: TGTGCCAGCAGTTGGGACAACGACGGTGGGAATGAGCAGTTCTTC.

The chain couples TRBV5-5 to TRBJ2-7; 7 positions agree with TRBD1. The CDR3 contains 13 residues. The germline V gene has CDR1 SGHKS and CDR2 YYEKEE (reference sequence). The V gene end was trimmed by 0 bases and the J gene end by 6 bases; junction bases not matched to a gene: 3. CDR3 bases: TGTGCCAGCAGCTTGGGGACAGGAGGCGAGCAGTACTTC. It encodes CASSLGTGGEQYF.

This sequence joins TRBV28 and TRBJ1-2, with TRBD1 as a possible D gene (5 bases). The CDR3 sequence is 15 residues long. Germline V gene data show CDR1 as MDHEN and CDR2 as SYDVKM. V gave up 6 bases and J gave up 3 bases, with 17 bases separating them. CDR3 in DNA: TGTGCCAGCAGCCAATCCCTGGGGGGAGACTATGGCTACACCTTC. Translating it yields CASSQSLGGDYGYTF.

This clone has a handful of counts. This sequence joins TRBV4-2 and TRBJ1-1, with a tentative D call TRBD1 (6 bases). Germline CDR1 and CDR2: LGHNA and YNFKEQ. The CDR3 runs 15 residues. Trimming removed 0 bases at V and 2 bases at J, with 10 bases between. CDR3 DNA: TGTGCCAGCAGCCAAGAAAGGGGGTTTAACACTGAAGCTTTCTTT. The encoded protein is CASSQERGFNTEAFF.

The chain recombines TRBV2 with TRBJ2-2; D remains ambiguous. V lost 1 base to trimming and J lost 1 base, with 7 bases between them. This CDR3 comprises 15 residues. Germline lookup yields CDR1 SNHLY and CDR2 FYNNEI. CDR3 nucleotides: TGTGCCAGCAGTGAAGACCGAGTGAACACCGGGGAGCTGTTTTTT. This encodes CASSEDRVNTGELFF.

Points on this clone: One end of the junction fails to match germline, which may point to a read error. V usage is TRBV7-7 and J usage is TRBJ2-7; 7 nucleotides match TRBD1. This CDR3 contains 13 residues. Germline CDR1 SSHAT, CDR2 FNYEAQ (reference sequence). The CDR3 is CASSLGGVDEQYF. In nucleotides, the CDR3 is TGTGCTAGCAGCTTAGGGGGCGTGGACGAGCAGTACTTC.